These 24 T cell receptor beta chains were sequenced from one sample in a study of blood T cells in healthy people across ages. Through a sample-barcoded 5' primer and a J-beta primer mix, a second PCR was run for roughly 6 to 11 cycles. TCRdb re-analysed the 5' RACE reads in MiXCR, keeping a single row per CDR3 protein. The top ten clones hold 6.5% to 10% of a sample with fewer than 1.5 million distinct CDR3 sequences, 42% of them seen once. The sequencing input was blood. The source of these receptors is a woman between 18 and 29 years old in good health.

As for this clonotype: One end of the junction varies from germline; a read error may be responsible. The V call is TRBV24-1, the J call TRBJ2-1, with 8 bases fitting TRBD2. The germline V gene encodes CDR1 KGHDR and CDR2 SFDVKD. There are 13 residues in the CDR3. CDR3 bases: TGTGACACCAGCGACATCGGGACTAGAGAGCAGTTCTTC. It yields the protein CDTSDIGTREQFF.

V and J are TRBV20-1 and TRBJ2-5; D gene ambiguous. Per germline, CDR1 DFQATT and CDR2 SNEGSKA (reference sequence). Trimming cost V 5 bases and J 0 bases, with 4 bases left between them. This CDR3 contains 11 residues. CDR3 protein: CSAGYQETQYF. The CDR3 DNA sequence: TGCAGTGCTGGGTACCAAGAGACCCAGTACTTC.

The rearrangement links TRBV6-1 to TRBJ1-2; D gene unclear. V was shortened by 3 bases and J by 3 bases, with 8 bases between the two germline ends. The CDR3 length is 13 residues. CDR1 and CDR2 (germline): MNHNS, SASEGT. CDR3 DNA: TGTGCCAGCAGTGATTCTCTCTACTATGGCTACACCTTC. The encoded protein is CASSDSLYYGYTF.

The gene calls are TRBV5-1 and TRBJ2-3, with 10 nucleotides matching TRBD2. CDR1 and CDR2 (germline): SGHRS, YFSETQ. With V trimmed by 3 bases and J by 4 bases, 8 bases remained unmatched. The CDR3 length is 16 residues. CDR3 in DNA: TGCGCCAGCAGCTCTCTCACTAGCGGGGTGTCAGATACGCAGTATTTT. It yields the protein CASSSLTSGVSDTQYF.

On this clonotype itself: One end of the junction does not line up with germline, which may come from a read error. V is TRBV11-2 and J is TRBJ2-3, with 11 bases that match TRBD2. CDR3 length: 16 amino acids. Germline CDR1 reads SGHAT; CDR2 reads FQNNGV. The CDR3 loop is CAISISGSGGADTQYF. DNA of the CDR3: TGTGCCATCAGCATTAGTGGTAGCGGGGGGGCCGATACGCAGTATTTT.

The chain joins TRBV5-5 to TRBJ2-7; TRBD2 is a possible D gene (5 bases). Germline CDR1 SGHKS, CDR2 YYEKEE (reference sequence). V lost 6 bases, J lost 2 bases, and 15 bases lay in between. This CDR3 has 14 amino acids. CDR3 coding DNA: TGTGCCAGCACCGACTCTTACGGGACCTACGAGCAGTACTTC. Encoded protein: CASTDSYGTYEQYF. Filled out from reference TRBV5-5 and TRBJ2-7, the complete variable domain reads DAGVTQSPTHLIKTRGQQVTLRCSPISGHKSVSWYQQVLGQGPQFIFQYYEKEERGRGNFPDRFSARQFPNYSSELNVNALLLGDSALYLCASTDSYGTYEQYFGPGTRLTVT.

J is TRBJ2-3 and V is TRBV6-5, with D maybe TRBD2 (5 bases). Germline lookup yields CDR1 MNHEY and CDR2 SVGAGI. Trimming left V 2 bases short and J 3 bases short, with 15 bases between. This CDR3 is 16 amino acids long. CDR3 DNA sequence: TGTGCCAGCAGTTACCCCAGCGGCTCCGGGACAGATACGCAGTATTTT. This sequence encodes CASSYPSGSGTDTQYF.

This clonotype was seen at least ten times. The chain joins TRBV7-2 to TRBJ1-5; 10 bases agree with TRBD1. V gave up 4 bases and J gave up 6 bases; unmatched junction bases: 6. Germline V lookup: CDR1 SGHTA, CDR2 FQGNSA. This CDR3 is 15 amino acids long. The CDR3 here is CASSWTGGSGQPQHF. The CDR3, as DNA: TGTGCCAGCAGCTGGACAGGGGGTTCGGGTCAGCCCCAGCATTTT.

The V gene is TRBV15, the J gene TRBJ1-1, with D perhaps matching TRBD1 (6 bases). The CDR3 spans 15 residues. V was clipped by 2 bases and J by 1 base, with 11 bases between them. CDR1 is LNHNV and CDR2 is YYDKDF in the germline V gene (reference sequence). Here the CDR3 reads CATSRPTGKNTEAFF. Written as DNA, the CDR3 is TGTGCCACCAGCAGACCCACAGGGAAGAACACTGAAGCTTTCTTT.

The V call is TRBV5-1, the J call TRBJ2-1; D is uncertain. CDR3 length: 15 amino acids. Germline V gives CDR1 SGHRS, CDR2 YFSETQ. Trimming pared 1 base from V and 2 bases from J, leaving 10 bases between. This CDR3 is CASSLTGPPYNEQFF. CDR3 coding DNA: TGCGCCAGCAGCTTGACGGGCCCACCCTACAATGAGCAGTTCTTC.

CDR3 nucleotides: TGTGCCAGCAGACCGGGCATTGGGGAGACCCAGTACTTC. It yields the protein CASRPGIGETQYF. V gene TRBV7-9 combines with J gene TRBJ2-5; D gene ambiguous. The CDR3 covers 13 residues. CDR1 SEHNR and CDR2 FQNEAQ come from the germline V gene (reference sequence). V lost 6 bases, J lost 5 bases, and 13 bases lay in between.

This CDR3 is CASSYRGGLDTQYF. CDR3 bases: TGTGCCAGCAGCTATCGGGGGGGCTTAGATACGCAGTATTTT. This sequence joins TRBV7-9 and TRBJ2-3; TRBD2 matches 8 bases. The germline V gene encodes CDR1 SEHNR and CDR2 FQNEAQ (reference sequence). The junction had 5 bases not matched to a gene; V was cut back by 4 bases and J by 5 bases. CDR3 length: 14 residues.

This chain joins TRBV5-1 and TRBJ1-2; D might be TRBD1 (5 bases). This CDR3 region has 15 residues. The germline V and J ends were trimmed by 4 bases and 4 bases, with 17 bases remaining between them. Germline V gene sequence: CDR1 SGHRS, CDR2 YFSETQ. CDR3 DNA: TGCGCCAGCAGCGCCCGGGACGGGAAATTCTATGGCTACACCTTC. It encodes CASSARDGKFYGYTF.

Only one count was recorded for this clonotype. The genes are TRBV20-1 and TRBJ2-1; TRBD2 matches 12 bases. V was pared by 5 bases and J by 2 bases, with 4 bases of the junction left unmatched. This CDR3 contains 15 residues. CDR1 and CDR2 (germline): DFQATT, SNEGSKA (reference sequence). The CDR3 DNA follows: TGCAGTGCTCCCCGACTAGCGGGGGCCTACAATGAGCAGTTCTTC. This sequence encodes CSAPRLAGAYNEQFF.

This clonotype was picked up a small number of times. The CDR3 bases are TGTGCCAGCAGCTTGATCCAGGACGACCGCTACGAGCAGTACTTC. Protein sequence: CASSLIQDDRYEQYF. The chain uses TRBV5-6 and TRBJ2-7; D gene unclear. Germline V gives CDR1 SGHDT, CDR2 YYEEEE. The CDR3 is made up of 15 amino acids. V lost 1 base, J lost 3 bases, and 14 bases lay in between.

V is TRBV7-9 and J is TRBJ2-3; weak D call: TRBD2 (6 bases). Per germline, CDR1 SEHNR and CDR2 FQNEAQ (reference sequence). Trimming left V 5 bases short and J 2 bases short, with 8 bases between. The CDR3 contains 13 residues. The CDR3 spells CASSGTHTDTQYF. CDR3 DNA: TGTGCCAGCAGCGGGACTCACACAGATACGCAGTATTTT.

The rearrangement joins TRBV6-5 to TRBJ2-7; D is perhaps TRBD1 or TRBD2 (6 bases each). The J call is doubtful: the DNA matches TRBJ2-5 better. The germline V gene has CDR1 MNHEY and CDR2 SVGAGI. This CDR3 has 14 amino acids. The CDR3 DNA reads TGTGCCAGCAGTTACAGTGGGGGGCAAAAGACCCAGTACTTC. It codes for CASSYSGGQKTQYF.

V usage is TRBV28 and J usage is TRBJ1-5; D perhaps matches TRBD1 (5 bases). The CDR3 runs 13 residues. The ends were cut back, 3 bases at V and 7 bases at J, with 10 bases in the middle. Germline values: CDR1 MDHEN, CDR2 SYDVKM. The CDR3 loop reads CASSLRDGQPQHF. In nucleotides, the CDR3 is TGTGCCAGCAGTTTGAGGGACGGGCAGCCCCAGCATTTT.

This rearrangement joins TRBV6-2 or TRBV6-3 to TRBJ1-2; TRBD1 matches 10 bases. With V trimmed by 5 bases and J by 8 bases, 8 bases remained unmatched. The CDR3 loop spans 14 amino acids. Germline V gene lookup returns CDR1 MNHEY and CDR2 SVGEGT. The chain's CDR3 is CASSRGTGDWGYTF. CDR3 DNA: TGTGCCAGCAGTCGCGGGACAGGGGATTGGGGCTACACCTTC.

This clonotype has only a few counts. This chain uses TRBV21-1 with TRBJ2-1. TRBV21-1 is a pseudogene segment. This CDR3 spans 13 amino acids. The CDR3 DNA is TGTGCCAGCAGCAAAGTGATGGGGAATGAGCAGTTCTTC. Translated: CASSKVMGNEQFF.

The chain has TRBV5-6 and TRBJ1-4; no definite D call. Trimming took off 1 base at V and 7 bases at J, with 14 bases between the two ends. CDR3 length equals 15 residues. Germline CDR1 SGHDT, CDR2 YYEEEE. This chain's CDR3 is CASSLSNTQAEKLFF. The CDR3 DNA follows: TGTGCCAGCAGCTTGAGTAATACCCAGGCTGAAAAACTGTTTTTT.

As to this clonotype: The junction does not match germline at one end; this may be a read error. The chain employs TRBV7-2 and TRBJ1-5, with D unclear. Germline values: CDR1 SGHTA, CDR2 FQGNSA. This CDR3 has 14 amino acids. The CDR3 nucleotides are TGTGCCGGCAGCCTGGGCACAGACAATCAGCCCCAGCATTTT. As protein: CAGSLGTDNQPQHF.

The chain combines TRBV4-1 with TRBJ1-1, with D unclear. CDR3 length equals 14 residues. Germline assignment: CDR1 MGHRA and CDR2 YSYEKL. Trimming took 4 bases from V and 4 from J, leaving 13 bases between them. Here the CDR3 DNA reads TGCGCCAGCAGCCTAAGGTGGGCCAGCACTGAAGCTTTCTTT. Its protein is CASSLRWASTEAFF.

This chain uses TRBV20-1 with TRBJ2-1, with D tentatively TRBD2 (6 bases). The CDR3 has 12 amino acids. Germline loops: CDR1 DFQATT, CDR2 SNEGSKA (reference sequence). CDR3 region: CRGGPQYNEQFF. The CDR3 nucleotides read TGCAGGGGAGGTCCCCAATACAATGAGCAGTTCTTC.